Listed below are T cell receptor beta chains from one sample, sequenced in a study of shared clonotypes between healthy human individuals. Data came from immunoSEQ multiplex PCR; TCRdb stores just in-frame clones and leaves some out. The sample has over 2 million clones; about 95% are singletons. The sequencing sample was made of naive CD4+ T cells sorted from blood. These receptor sequences come from a man aged 18 to 29 in good health. Each CDR3 is given with its conserved first and last residue. Each record gives: J gene, CDR3 length, clone size, D gene, V gene, CDR3 DNA, CDR3 protein. The D gene is left open where the match is weak. Size tells how often a clone was seen (once, few, many) or the class of an expanded clone, and some rows leave it out.

TRBJ1-1,13,NA,NA,TRBV6-5,TGTGCCAGCAGTTACCGGGATAACACTGAAGCTTTCTTT,CASSYRDNTEAFF
TRBJ1-1,13,NA,NA,TRBV11-2,TGTGCCAGCAGCTCACAGAGGGACACTGAAGCTTTCTTT,CASSSQRDTEAFF
TRBJ2-5,13,NA,NA,TRBV7-9,TGTGCCAGCAGCTTAGTCTATCTTGAGACCCAGTACTTC,CASSLVYLETQYF
TRBJ2-3,14,once,NA,TRBV5-1,TGCGCCAGCAGCTTGCGGGGTATGGCAGATACGCAGTATTTT,CASSLRGMADTQYF
TRBJ2-5,13,NA,NA,TRBV14,TGTGCCAGCAGCCAAGGGTGGAAAGAGACCCAGTACTTC,CASSQGWKETQYF
TRBJ1-2,14,NA,TRBD1,TRBV6-6,TGTGCCAGCTACCCGACAGGGGCAGTATATGGCTACACCTTC,CASYPTGAVYGYTF
TRBJ2-1,16,NA,TRBD2,TRBV2,TGTGCCAGCAGTGATGACTCAGCGGGGGACTACAATGAGCAGTTCTTC,CASSDDSAGDYNEQFF
TRBJ2-2,15,NA,TRBD1,TRBV7-7,TGTGCTAGCAGCTTAGAGGGGGCTTTTGCCGGGGAGCTGTTTTTT,CASSLEGAFAGELFF
TRBJ2-2,12,NA,NA,TRBV28,TGTGCCAGCAGTTCCTCCACCGGGGAGCTGTTTTTT,CASSSSTGELFF
TRBJ2-3,14,NA,NA,TRBV9,TGTGCCAGCAGCGTAGACTTACGCACAGATACGCAGTATTTT,CASSVDLRTDTQYF
TRBJ2-5,16,NA,NA,TRBV5-1,TGCGCCAGCAGCCCGGGCCCAGCAGGGTCGGGGGAGACCCAGTACTTC,CASSPGPAGSGETQYF
TRBJ1-6,15,NA,TRBD1,TRBV11-2,TGTGCCAGCAGCACCGGGACAGGGGATAATTCACCCCTCCACTTT,CASSTGTGDNSPLHF
TRBJ2-2,17,once,TRBD1,TRBV7-7,TGTGCTAGCAGATCTCAGGGGGAATGGGTAGGCACCGGGGAGCTGTTTTTT,CASRSQGEWVGTGELFF
TRBJ1-1,14,NA,TRBD1,TRBV18,TGTGCCAGCTCATTCAACAGGGGGGAGACTGAAGCTTTCTTT,CASSFNRGETEAFF
TRBJ2-7,15,NA,NA,TRBV18,TGTGCCAGCTCACCGGGACTCCAGAGCTCCTACGAGCAGTACTTC,CASSPGLQSSYEQYF
TRBJ2-5,14,NA,TRBD2,TRBV6-5,TGTGCCAGCAGGCAGGGCGGGAGCTGGGAGACCCAGTACTTC,CASRQGGSWETQYF
TRBJ2-3,18,NA,TRBD2,TRBV5-1,TGCGCCAGCAGCTTGTATGGCGGGGGGTCAAGTTCCCCAGATACGCAGTATTTT,CASSLYGGGSSSPDTQYF
TRBJ1-5,13,NA,TRBD1,TRBV18,TGTGCCAGCTCCCCGGACAGGAATCAGCCCCAGCATTTT,CASSPDRNQPQHF
TRBJ2-2,12,NA,NA,TRBV19,TGTGCCAGTAATCTTGATTCCGGGGAGCTGTTTTTT,CASNLDSGELFF
TRBJ2-7,15,few,TRBD2,TRBV18,TGTGCCAGCTCACCAGGACTAGCGGGAGCCTACGAGCAGTACTTC,CASSPGLAGAYEQYF
TRBJ1-3,15,NA,NA,TRBV5-1,TGCGCCAGCAGCTTGGCGTCCGGGTCTGGAAACACCATATATTTT,CASSLASGSGNTIYF
TRBJ1-2,13,NA,NA,TRBV2,TGTGCCAGCAAGACCGACAAAGGGCATGGCTACACCTTC,CASKTDKGHGYTF
TRBJ1-6,14,NA,TRBD1,TRBV30,TGTGCCTGGAGTGCCTACAGGGGAAATTCACCCCTCCACTTT,CAWSAYRGNSPLHF
TRBJ1-1,14,NA,TRBD1,TRBV27,TGTGCCACGAGAAAAACAGGGGGCTTGATTGAAGCTTTCTTT,CATRKTGGLIEAFF
TRBJ1-1,11,once,NA,TRBV7-2,TGTGCCAGCAGCTACGACAGAGAAGCTTTCTTT,CASSYDREAFF
TRBJ1-6,15,NA,TRBD1,TRBV7-2,TGTGCCAGCAGCTTAGTTGACACAGGGGGATCACCCCTCCACTTT,CASSLVDTGGSPLHF
TRBJ1-4,16,NA,TRBD1,TRBV7-2,TGTGCCAGCAGCTTAGTTAGGACAGGGGGTAATGAAAAACTGTTTTTT,CASSLVRTGGNEKLFF
TRBJ1-1,13,NA,NA,TRBV6-1,TGTGCCAGCAGTGACCCCTCGAACACTGAAGCTTTCTTT,CASSDPSNTEAFF
TRBJ2-4,16,NA,TRBD1,TRBV5-8,TGTGCCAGCAGCTTGGAAGCGGGACAGGGTCTGAACATTCAGTACTTC,CASSLEAGQGLNIQYF
TRBJ2-5,14,NA,NA,TRBV5-4,TGTGCCAGCAGCTTTGGGGGGGCCGGCGAGACCCAGTACTTC,CASSFGGAGETQYF
TRBJ1-4,15,NA,NA,TRBV5-1,TGCGCCAGCAGCTTGGGAGGCGCAACTAATGAAAAACTGTTTTTT,CASSLGGATNEKLFF
TRBJ2-3,17,NA,TRBD2,TRBV4-1,TGCGCCAGCACCACAGGAGGGACTAGCGGGGTCACAGATACGCAGTATTTT,CASTTGGTSGVTDTQYF
TRBJ2-7,14,NA,NA,TRBV7-9,TGTGCCAGCAGCCAGGGGTGGGCCCCTATCGAGCAGTACTTC,CASSQGWAPIEQYF
TRBJ2-2,13,NA,NA,TRBV6-1,TGTGCCAGCAGGGGGACCGCAACCGGGGAGCTGTTTTTT,CASRGTATGELFF
TRBJ2-4,13,NA,NA,TRBV30,TGTGCCTGGAGTGCAGGGTCGAGTAACATTCAGTACTTC,CAWSAGSSNIQYF
TRBJ2-3,19,NA,TRBD2,TRBV27,TGTGCCAGCCCGAGGCGACCGGGACTAGTTTTCCCTACACGTGATACGCAGTATTTT,CASPRRPGLVFPTRDTQYF
TRBJ2-6,15,NA,NA,TRBV5-1,TGCGCCAGCAGCTTTAGTAGCTCTGGGGCCAACGTCCTGACTTTC,CASSFSSSGANVLTF
TRBJ1-4,14,NA,TRBD1,TRBV25-1,TGTGCCAGCAGTCGGGGACAGGGCACTGAAAAACTGTTTTTT,CASSRGQGTEKLFF
TRBJ2-7,15,NA,TRBD1,TRBV7-2,TGTGCCAGCAGTCTAGGACAGGGGGCGCGATACGAGCAGTACTTC,CASSLGQGARYEQYF
TRBJ2-5,11,NA,NA,TRBV20-1,TGCAGTGCTAACCCCCAAGAGACCCAGTACTTC,CSANPQETQYF
TRBJ2-1,12,NA,TRBD2,TRBV9,TGTGCCAGCAGCCGGGGAGGGCTTGAGCAGTTCTTC,CASSRGGLEQFF
TRBJ1-1,13,few,NA,TRBV30,TGTGCCTGGAGTTACAGGGCGAACACTGAAGCTTTCTTT,CAWSYRANTEAFF
TRBJ2-7,12,NA,NA,TRBV10-2,TGCGCCAGCTCTAGTGACTCCTACGAGCAGTACTTC,CASSSDSYEQYF
TRBJ2-2,12,NA,NA,TRBV25-1,TGTGCCAGCAGCCTGAACACCGGGGAGCTGTTTTTT,CASSLNTGELFF
TRBJ2-3,13,NA,NA,TRBV6-1,TGTGCCAGCAGTGAAGTCCCGACAGATACGCAGTATTTT,CASSEVPTDTQYF
TRBJ1-5,13,once,NA,TRBV6-1,TGTGCCAGCAGTGAAGCGCAGGGTCAGCCCCAGCATTTT,CASSEAQGQPQHF
TRBJ2-2,15,NA,TRBD1,TRBV25-1,TGTGCCAGCAGTGATACAGGGGCGAACACCGGGGAGCTGTTTTTT,CASSDTGANTGELFF
TRBJ2-1,11,NA,NA,TRBV7-9,TGTGCCAGCAGCTTAATGGGGGAGCAGTTCTTC,CASSLMGEQFF
TRBJ1-2,14,NA,TRBD1,TRBV6-1,TGTGCCACTATACTAACAGGGGGCCCCTCCGGCTACACCTTC,CATILTGGPSGYTF
TRBJ1-5,15,NA,NA,TRBV6-5,TGTGCCAGCAGGGACCAGGGGATGGGCAATCAGCCCCAGCATTTT,CASRDQGMGNQPQHF